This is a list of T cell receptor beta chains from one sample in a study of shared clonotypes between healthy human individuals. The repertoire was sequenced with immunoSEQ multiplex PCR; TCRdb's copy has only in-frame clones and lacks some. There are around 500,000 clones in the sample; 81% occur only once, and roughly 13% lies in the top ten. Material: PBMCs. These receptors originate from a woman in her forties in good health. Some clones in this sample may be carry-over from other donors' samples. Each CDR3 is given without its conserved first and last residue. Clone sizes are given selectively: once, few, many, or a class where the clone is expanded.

CDR3aa: SVASGRIDTQY
v_gene: TRBV29-1
abundance: -

CDR3aa: ASSLLQVSEQY
v_gene: TRBV5-1
abundance: -

CDR3aa: ASSLALAGDSRGELF
v_gene: TRBV7-8
abundance: many

CDR3aa: ASSRSPGRDLETQY
v_gene: TRBV7-9
abundance: -

CDR3aa: ASSPTGFGEKLF
v_gene: TRBV7-8
abundance: -

CDR3aa: ASSLAFSGRATNEQF
v_gene: TRBV5-1
abundance: -

CDR3aa: ASGDRVTEAF
v_gene: TRBV6-1
abundance: -

CDR3aa: ATCLGTSGDNEQF
v_gene: TRBV10-3
abundance: -

CDR3aa: ASGQGAFHPYEQY
v_gene: TRBV28
abundance: many

CDR3aa: ASSMGGRAGGELF
v_gene: TRBV19
abundance: -

CDR3aa: ASSEMSLGVWAQPQH
v_gene: TRBV4-1
abundance: -

CDR3aa: ASSSWGGSGGDEQF
v_gene: TRBV11-2
abundance: few

CDR3aa: ASRAGNNEQF
v_gene: TRBV14
abundance: -

CDR3aa: ACSQGGWTDTQY
v_gene: TRBV6-1
abundance: -

CDR3aa: ASSQDRLSDTQY
v_gene: TRBV4-2
abundance: few

CDR3aa: ASSPRDRDNEQY
v_gene: TRBV18
abundance: -

CDR3aa: ASSEYGGSYEQY
v_gene: TRBV25-1
abundance: -

CDR3aa: ASSYEGLPSTDTQY
v_gene: TRBV6-6
abundance: -

CDR3aa: ASGNTEAF
v_gene: TRBV28
abundance: -

CDR3aa: ASSSEGGGNQPQH
v_gene: TRBV27
abundance: -

CDR3aa: ASSPPGGREKLF
v_gene: TRBV28
abundance: once

CDR3aa: ASSETNYGYT
v_gene: TRBV18
abundance: -

CDR3aa: ASSDSRSVGELF
v_gene: TRBV2
abundance: -

CDR3aa: SVIGQGYYEQY
v_gene: TRBV29-1
abundance: -

CDR3aa: ASSLKSGSSYNEQF
v_gene: TRBV18
abundance: -

CDR3aa: ASSLSNENRVIQPQH
v_gene: TRBV28
abundance: -

CDR3aa: ASSLTSGSETQY
v_gene: TRBV11-2
abundance: -

CDR3aa: ASKARTGNTGELF
v_gene: TRBV19
abundance: -

CDR3aa: ASSEVTGSPYEQY
v_gene: TRBV6-1
abundance: -

CDR3aa: AWSPDPNTEAF
v_gene: TRBV30
abundance: -

CDR3aa: ASSQLSGGLSEQF
v_gene: TRBV4-1
abundance: -

CDR3aa: ASTRPTGELF
v_gene: TRBV7-8
abundance: -

CDR3aa: ASSGPPNQYSSYNEQF
v_gene: TRBV9
abundance: -

CDR3aa: AISEDGTDTIY
v_gene: TRBV10-3
abundance: -